The rows below give T cell receptor beta chains drawn from one sample of a study of vaccination effects on CD4 cells after COVID-19. Some clones are missing from TCRdb's copy, which holds only in-frame ones; the method was immunoSEQ multiplex PCR. The sample yields some 25,000 clones, more than 60% seen once. Their antigens remain unidentified. The specimen comprised CD4+ T cells from PBMCs cultured with HCoV-NL63 spike peptides, sampled after COVID-19 vaccination. These TCRs come from a human donor who received a COVID-19 vaccine. Both conserved end residues are part of each CDR3. Fields, in order: J gene, D gene, clone size, V gene, CDR3 protein. The D gene is left open where the match is weak. Expanded clones get a size class; other rows say once, few or many, or leave the size out.

>TRBJ2-3|TRBD1|.|TRBV7-2
CASSLQTGGTDTQYF
>TRBJ2-3|.|.|TRBV19
CASSGRVSTDTQYF
>TRBJ1-3|TRBD1|.|TRBV6-5
CASSSGTGGNTIYF
>TRBJ2-1|TRBD2|.|TRBV30
CAWMGEGMGNEQFF
>TRBJ2-7|TRBD1|.|TRBV29-1
CSVEGQGSDEQYF
>TRBJ2-5|TRBD2|.|TRBV2
CASSEAGRGGGETQYF
>TRBJ2-3|.|.|TRBV29-1
CSVEGFRGGSRTDTQYF
>TRBJ1-6|TRBD1|few|TRBV27
CASSLFFGRTGTNSPLHF
>TRBJ2-5|.|.|TRBV19
CASSNDQETQYF
>TRBJ1-5|.|.|TRBV30
CAWSVEWRGSGNQPQHF
>TRBJ1-2|.|.|TRBV5-1
CASSLAQGLSYGYTF
>TRBJ1-2|TRBD1|.|TRBV19
CASTLQGAGGYTF
>TRBJ2-1|.|once|TRBV7-9
CASSLGSGHNEQFF
>TRBJ1-2|.|.|TRBV18
CASSPGRINYGYTF
>TRBJ2-3|.|.|TRBV3-1/TRBV3-2
CASSFLLSSRDTQYF
>TRBJ2-2|.|.|TRBV7-3
CASRVGRGQLFF
>TRBJ2-3|.|.|TRBV19
CASSKQGGGNTDTQYF
>TRBJ2-6|.|.|TRBV30
CAWSGGTGANVLTF
>TRBJ2-1|TRBD1|.|TRBV6-5
CASRTGGWNEQFF
>TRBJ1-4|TRBD1|.|TRBV7-8
CASSFSDREGNEKLFF
>TRBJ2-3|.|.|TRBV6-5
CASSYSRGADTQYF
>TRBJ2-2|TRBD2|.|TRBV29-1
CSVLAGVLNTGELFF
>TRBJ1-1|TRBD1|.|TRBV7-9
CASSLDRGTEAFF
>TRBJ2-2|.|.|TRBV9
CASSLQPFSAGELFF
>TRBJ2-5|.|.|TRBV7-2
CASSLRAAQETQYF
>TRBJ2-1|.|.|TRBV2
CASSDPEGGSYNEQFF
>TRBJ1-1|TRBD1|.|TRBV2
CASSRLRQGRGLATEAFF
>TRBJ2-5|.|.|TRBV9
CASSVGGVQETQYF
>TRBJ1-1|.|.|TRBV7-3
CASSLNTNTEAFF
>TRBJ1-2|TRBD1|.|TRBV6-5
CASSYTPQGAGGGYTF
>TRBJ2-7|.|.|TRBV7-2
CASSLDYSNEQYF
>TRBJ1-1|.|.|TRBV6-5
CASRTSGGNTEAFF
>TRBJ2-2|.|.|TRBV5-4
CASSLAERGNTGELFF
>TRBJ1-1|TRBD1|.|TRBV6-5
CASSPDRGQRRAFF
>TRBJ2-3|.|.|TRBV7-9
CASSLGYVTNTDTQYF
>TRBJ1-1|.|.|TRBV6-5
CASRSGSSNTEAFF
>TRBJ2-3|TRBD2|.|TRBV7-9
CASSYSGGGTDTQYF
>TRBJ1-6|.|.|TRBV4-3
CASSQEMSSYNSPLHF
>TRBJ2-7|.|.|TRBV5-8
CASSLVGGSSYEQYF
>TRBJ1-4|TRBD1|.|TRBV7-8
CASSDWDRENEKLFF
>TRBJ2-7|TRBD2|.|TRBV7-9
CASSSPGLAVYEQYF
>TRBJ2-1|.|.|TRBV9
CASSYDGSSYNEQFF
>TRBJ2-5|.|.|TRBV4-1
CASSQEGKRWETQYF
>TRBJ1-5|.|.|TRBV6-5
CASRRSNSNQPQHF
>TRBJ1-4|.|.|TRBV5-1
CASSLAGIGEKLFF
>TRBJ1-5|.|few|TRBV6-2/TRBV6-3
CASSSGGGFGQPQHF
>TRBJ2-2|.|.|TRBV7-3
CASGRVPGELFF
>TRBJ2-5|.|.|TRBV20-1
CSASRQGETQYF
>TRBJ2-1|TRBD2|.|TRBV30
CAWESIAGGPNEQFF
>TRBJ2-7|.|.|TRBV15
CATSPRLPGPEYEQYF
>TRBJ1-2|TRBD1|.|TRBV10-3
CAISESFGTADNYGYTF
>TRBJ1-2|.|.|TRBV6-5
CASSTGTQGYTF
>TRBJ2-7|.|few|TRBV6-2/TRBV6-3
CASSYRSEQYF